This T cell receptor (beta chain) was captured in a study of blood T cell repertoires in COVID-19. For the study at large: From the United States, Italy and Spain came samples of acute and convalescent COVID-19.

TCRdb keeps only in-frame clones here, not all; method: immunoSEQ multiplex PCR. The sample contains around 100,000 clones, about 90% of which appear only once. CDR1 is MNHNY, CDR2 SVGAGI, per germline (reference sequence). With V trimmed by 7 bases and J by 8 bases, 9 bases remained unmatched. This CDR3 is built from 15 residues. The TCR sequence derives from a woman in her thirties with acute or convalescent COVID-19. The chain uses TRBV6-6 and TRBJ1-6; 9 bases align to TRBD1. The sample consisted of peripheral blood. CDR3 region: CASTRQQGADSPLHF. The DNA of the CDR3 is TGTGCCAGCACCCGCCAACAGGGGGCGGATTCACCCCTCCACTTT.